Listed here are 28 T cell receptor beta chains from one sample, sequenced in a study of blood T cell repertoires in COVID-19 (dated by TCRdb to the early 2020s). Library generation was performed with the immunoSEQ multiplex PCR assay. This immuneACCESS table, as held by TCRdb, lists in-frame sequences with V and J called but not all clones. Of the missing ones, under half trace to an unresolved V gene in checked studies; the others have no known cause. The sample yields fewer than 150,000 clones; 75% to 90% were counted once. Roughly 4% of the sample comes from the top ten. The sequencing sample was made of peripheral blood. These receptors came from an elderly woman with acute or convalescent COVID-19.

The table lists this clone with a few counts. The gene calls are TRBV5-6 and TRBJ1-2; 11 bases map to TRBD1. This CDR3 is built from 14 residues. J was trimmed by 7 bases and V by 4 bases; bases with no gene match: 6. CDR1 SGHDT and CDR2 YYEEEE come from the germline V gene. CDR3 region: CASSPDRGRGGYTF. The CDR3 region has the DNA TGTGCCAGCAGCCCGGACAGGGGGCGGGGTGGCTACACCTTC. The whole variable domain, remainder taken from reference TRBV5-6 and TRBJ1-2, is DAGVTQSPTHLIKTRGQQVTLRCSPKSGHDTVSWYQQALGQGPQFIFQYYEEEERQRGNFPDRFSGHQFPNYSSELNVNALLLGDSALYLCASSPDRGRGGYTFGSGTRLTVV.

The gene calls are TRBV27 and TRBJ1-5; 7 bases are a match to TRBD1. V shed 0 bases and J 2 bases; nucleotides not matched to a gene: 4. The CDR3 contains 16 residues. Germline lookup yields CDR1 MNHEY and CDR2 SMNVEV (reference sequence). The CDR3 DNA follows: TGTGCCAGCAGTTTATCAGACAGGGTTCGCAATCAGCCCCAGCATTTT. This encodes CASSLSDRVRNQPQHF.

The J gene is TRBJ1-1, the V gene TRBV5-6; D gene uncertain. V lost 4 bases to trimming and J lost 3 bases, with 13 bases between them. Germline CDR1 reads SGHDT; CDR2 reads YYEEEE. The CDR3 is made up of 14 amino acids. The CDR3 sequence: CASSLLFGYTEAFF. The CDR3 DNA reads as TGTGCCAGCAGCCTCCTATTCGGTTACACTGAAGCTTTCTTT.

The chain joins TRBV6-1 to TRBJ1-1; D is unclear. The CDR3 has 15 residues. The germline V and J ends were trimmed by 2 bases and 5 bases, with 15 bases remaining between them. Germline V gene sequence: CDR1 MNHNS, CDR2 SASEGT. The CDR3 reads CASSEYGVGDTEAFF. The CDR3 coding sequence is TGTGCCAGCAGTGAATACGGGGTCGGCGATACTGAAGCTTTCTTT.

J is TRBJ1-5 and V is TRBV28; D is unresolved. The V gene lost 1 base and the J gene lost 2 bases, with 9 bases spanning the gap. This CDR3 spans 15 amino acids. The V gene's germline CDR1 is MDHEN and CDR2 SYDVKM. CDR3 DNA: TGTGCCAGCAGTTTATACCGACGGGGCAATCAGCCCCAGCATTTT. Translated: CASSLYRRGNQPQHF.

The chain links TRBV28 to TRBJ2-5; no clear D. This CDR3 contains 14 residues. The germline V gene has CDR1 MDHEN and CDR2 SYDVKM. With 3 bases removed from V and 2 bases from J, the gap between germline ends came to 10 bases. In DNA form, the CDR3 reads TGTGCCAGCAGTTTCACCAGGAATCAAGAGACCCAGTACTTC. Its translation is CASSFTRNQETQYF.

DNA for the CDR3: TGTGCCAGCAGTGTGGGACAGCGAGTCTATGGCTACACCTTC. Protein: CASSVGQRVYGYTF. The chain joins TRBV2 to TRBJ1-2; TRBD1 matches at 7 bases. With V trimmed by 4 bases and J by 4 bases, 6 bases remained unmatched. The CDR3 consists of 14 residues. Germline assignment: CDR1 SNHLY and CDR2 FYNNEI.

The genes are TRBV24-1 and TRBJ1-5, with D maybe TRBD1 (6 bases). This CDR3 contains 17 residues. The germline gives CDR1 KGHDR, CDR2 SFDVKD. Trimming stripped 4 bases from V and 2 bases from J, with 17 bases between. CDR3 in DNA: TGTGCCACCAGTGACTCCGGGGGGGACATACGCAATCAGCCCCAGCATTTT. This translates into CATSDSGGDIRNQPQHF.

The chain carries TRBV19 and TRBJ1-5; 7 bases map to TRBD1. CDR3 length: 14 amino acids. Losses at the gene ends were 6 bases for V and 5 bases for J; bases not matched to a gene: 7. Germline CDR1 LNHDA, CDR2 SQIVND (reference sequence). The CDR3 nucleotides read TGTGCCAGTAGATTAACAGGGGATCATCAGCCCCAGCATTTT. It translates to CASRLTGDHQPQHF. Variable domain in full (rest from reference TRBV19 and TRBJ1-5): DGGITQSPKYLFRKEGQNVTLSCEQNLNHDAMYWYRQDPGQGLRLIYYSQIVNDFQKGDIAEGYSVSREKKESFPLTVTSAQKNPTAFYLCASRLTGDHQPQHFGDGTRLSIL.

The rearrangement joins TRBV2 to TRBJ1-6, with D uncertain. CDR1 is SNHLY, CDR2 FYNNEI, per germline. Trimming took off 8 bases at V and 7 bases at J, with 12 bases between the two ends. The CDR3 contains 13 residues. The CDR3 bases are TGTGCCAGCCTCGGGGATGGCAATTCACCCCTCCACTTT. The encoded protein is CASLGDGNSPLHF.

This chain uses TRBV7-2 with TRBJ2-7; 7 nucleotides match TRBD2. Germline V lookup: CDR1 SGHTA, CDR2 FQGNSA. CDR3 length: 13 amino acids. Germline trimming cut 6 bases from V and 6 bases from J; bases unmatched to any gene: 8. In nucleotides, the CDR3 is TGTGCCAGCAGTGAGCAGCGGGGCAGCGAGCAGTACTTC. Amino acids: CASSEQRGSEQYF.

This rearrangement joins TRBV10-1 to TRBJ2-7; TRBD1 aligns across 7 bases. Germline V gene sequence: CDR1 WNHNN, CDR2 SYGVQD (reference sequence). V trimming: 6 bases; J trimming: 7 bases; junction bases outside the gene matches: 15. The CDR3 runs 15 residues. The CDR3 sequence: CASRKYRGPFREQYF. CDR3 nucleotide sequence: TGCGCCAGCAGGAAATACAGGGGTCCCTTTCGAGAGCAGTACTTC.

The rearrangement links TRBV6-1 to TRBJ2-6; 9 nucleotides line up with TRBD2. The J segment lost 0 bases and the V segment lost 3 bases, leaving 6 bases of the junction unmatched. CDR1 and CDR2 from the germline V gene are MNHNS and SASEGT. The CDR3 contains 18 residues. The CDR3 DNA follows: TGTGCCAGCAGTGACTACACTAGCGGGCTCTCTGGGGCCAACGTCCTGACTTTC. Protein: CASSDYTSGLSGANVLTF.

The chain employs TRBV7-7 and TRBJ2-3; possible D gene TRBD2, 6 bases. Germline V gene lookup returns CDR1 SSHAT and CDR2 FNYEAQ (reference sequence). Between the trimmed V and J ends, which lost 6 bases and 5 bases, there was a span of 15 bases. The CDR3 runs 14 residues. CDR3: CASSPARGRDTQYF. The CDR3 DNA reads TGTGCCAGCAGTCCCGCCCGGGGGAGAGATACGCAGTATTTT.

The chain links TRBV18 to TRBJ2-5; D call uncertain. The CDR3 spans 14 residues. CDR1 and CDR2 (germline): KGHSH, LQKENI. The germline V and J ends were trimmed by 0 bases and 5 bases, with 10 bases remaining between them. CDR3 in DNA: TGTGCCAGCTCACCACCTCTGATCGGGGAGACCCAGTACTTC. Amino acids: CASSPPLIGETQYF. The whole variable domain, filled in from reference TRBV18 and TRBJ2-5, reads NAGVMQNPRHLVRRRGQEARLRCSPMKGHSHVYWYRQLPEEGLKFMVYLQKENIIDESGMPKERFSAEFPKEGPSILRIQQVVRGDSAAYFCASSPPLIGETQYFGPGTRLLVL.

Details on this clone: This sample also contains other DNA sequences that code for the same CDR3. The chain employs TRBV2 and TRBJ1-2; TRBD1 might be the D (5 bases). With 3 bases removed from V and 2 bases from J, the gap between germline ends came to 7 bases. Germline CDR1 is SNHLY and CDR2 is FYNNEI. This CDR3 contains 13 residues. CDR3 DNA: TGTGCCAGCAGTGATGGGGGGAACTATGGCTACACCTTC. It codes for CASSDGGNYGYTF.

V is TRBV7-5 and J is TRBJ2-7; the tabulated D call, TRBD2, remains unverified against the DNA. TRBV7-5 is flagged as a pseudogene. This CDR3 region has 14 residues. CDR3 residues: CVRSASGRGYEQYF. CDR3 nucleotides: TGTGTCAGAAGCGCTAGCGGGAGGGGTTACGAGCAGTACTTC.

The rearrangement uses TRBV30 and TRBJ2-3; perhaps TRBD2 as D (6 bases). Germline loops: CDR1 GTSNPN, CDR2 SVGIG (reference sequence). The V end lost 2 bases, the J end lost 2 bases, and 11 bases lay between the germline ends. This CDR3 contains 14 residues. CDR3 DNA: TGTGCCTGGAGTCGGGACTTTTTCACAGATACGCAGTATTTT. Protein product: CAWSRDFFTDTQYF.

This chain joins TRBV30 and TRBJ1-2, with D uncertain. The V and J ends lost 0 bases and 5 bases respectively, with 13 bases between them. Germline V gene data show CDR1 as GTSNPN and CDR2 as SVGIG (reference sequence). The length of the CDR3 is 14 residues. In DNA form, the CDR3 reads TGTGCCTGGAGTGTAATAGGCGACTCTTATGGCTACACCTTC. Translated, it gives CAWSVIGDSYGYTF.

The chain carries TRBV6-5 and TRBJ2-1, with D tentatively TRBD2 (6 bases). The ends were cut back, 10 bases at V and 10 bases at J, with 26 bases in the middle. This CDR3 comprises 15 residues. Looked up from germline, CDR1 is MNHEY and CDR2 is SVGAGI. Written as DNA, the CDR3 is TGTGCCACCCGGATCGGGGGATGGGTAGGAGGCGAGCAGTTCTTC. Translation gives CATRIGGWVGGEQFF.

The chain uses TRBV23-1 and TRBJ2-7; D is ambiguous. TRBV23-1 is identified as an open reading frame with a role that is uncertain. Trimming removed 2 bases at V and 2 bases at J, with 22 bases between. CDR3 length equals 18 residues. CDR3 coding DNA: TGCGCCAGCAGTCAAGGTGCAGGTCCCGACCCTTTTACCTACGAGCAGTACTTC. Translated, it gives CASSQGAGPDPFTYEQYF.

The genes are TRBV7-6 and TRBJ1-3; D remains unclear. The CDR3 is 16 amino acids. The germline CDR1 and CDR2 sequences are SGHVS and FNYEAQ. The V gene lost 7 bases and the J gene lost 0 bases, with 16 bases spanning the gap. The CDR3 reads CASNNFDGYSGNTIYF. CDR3 sequence (DNA): TGTGCCAGCAACAACTTCGACGGGTACTCTGGAAACACCATATATTTT.

The count of this clone is one. CDR3 residues: CASSLSADYVGYTF. The CDR3 nucleotides read TGTGCCAGCAGTTTATCGGCAGACTATGTCGGCTACACCTTC. The chain joins TRBV27 to TRBJ1-2; D unclear. This CDR3 region has 14 residues. Germline lookup yields CDR1 MNHEY and CDR2 SMNVEV (reference sequence). V lost 0 bases and J 8 bases, leaving 13 bases between the germline ends.

This clone was seen more than once but under ten times. This sequence joins TRBV5-1 and TRBJ2-3, with D perhaps matching TRBD2 (5 bases). The V and J ends lost 1 base and 2 bases respectively, with 8 bases between them. This CDR3 region has 14 residues. Germline values: CDR1 SGHRS, CDR2 YFSETQ. This CDR3 reads CASSLTGDTDTQYF. The DNA for the CDR3 is TGCGCCAGCAGCTTGACCGGGGACACAGATACGCAGTATTTT.

The chain is built from TRBV7-8 and TRBJ2-7; maybe TRBD1 (6 bases). Per the germline V gene, CDR1 is SGHVS and CDR2 is FQNEAQ. Trimming removed 8 bases at V and 6 bases at J, with 23 bases between. This CDR3 has 15 amino acids. The CDR3 bases are TGTGCCAGCGGGAAACAGGGCCCTGGGATATCCGAGCAGTACTTC. This translates into CASGKQGPGISEQYF.

The rearrangement uses TRBV19 and TRBJ1-6; TRBD1 matches at 7 bases. V lost 1 base to trimming and J lost 10 bases; unmatched junction nucleotides: 4. CDR3 length equals 14 residues. CDR1 is LNHDA and CDR2 is SQIVND in the germline V gene (reference sequence). CDR3 coding DNA: TGTGCCAGTAGTATAGCAGGGGGTAAATCACCCCTCCACTTT. It translates to CASSIAGGKSPLHF.

The V call is TRBV7-9, the J call TRBJ2-7; a possible D gene is TRBD1 (6 bases). CDR1 is SEHNR and CDR2 is FQNEAQ in the germline V gene (reference sequence). Trimming stripped 1 base from V and 1 base from J, with 14 bases between. This CDR3 comprises 16 residues. CDR3 coding DNA: TGTGCCAGCAGCTTAGAATGGGGGCTAGTGTCCTACGAGCAGTACTTC. It translates to CASSLEWGLVSYEQYF.

This sequence joins TRBV7-9 and TRBJ2-5, with D possibly being TRBD2 (6 bases). The CDR3 has 12 residues. V lost 5 bases, J lost 7 bases, and 11 bases lay in between. The germline V gene encodes CDR1 SEHNR and CDR2 FQNEAQ (reference sequence). The CDR3, as DNA: TGTGCCAGCAGCGAAGGAGGGGCGACCCAGTACTTC. Amino acids: CASSEGGATQYF.